The clone carrying this TCR beta chain showed up just a few times. This specimen comes from a study of blood T cell repertoires in COVID-19. Background on the study: Acute-phase and convalescent COVID-19 samples originated in the United States, Italy and Spain.

Authors' data handling: Scientists estimated how many nucleated cells there were by amplifying reference gene primers. Libraries were prepared by immunoSEQ multiplex PCR; TCRdb keeps only in-frame clonotypes and omits some of them. The V and J calls and clone size come from that table; D and trimming were worked out from the DNA. This table holds under 250,000 clones, roughly 80% found once. The V gene's germline CDR1 is MNHEY and CDR2 SMNVEV (reference sequence). This CDR3 contains 17 residues. With V trimmed by 3 bases and J by 0 bases, 10 bases remained unmatched. The rearrangement joins TRBV27 to TRBJ1-1, with 7 bases aligning to TRBD1. This clonotype was obtained from a woman aged 35 to 49 with active or convalescent COVID-19. Sequencing was carried out using peripheral blood. The CDR3 bases are TGTGCCAGCAGTTTTAATCCAGGGGGGTCTATGAACACTGAAGCTTTCTTT. Translation gives CASSFNPGGSMNTEAFF.